The next 31 T cell receptor beta chains were all read from a single sample in a study of early T cells in non-severe SARS-CoV-2 infection. One entry per CDR3 protein results from TCRdb running MiXCR on the 5' RACE reads. This repertoire shows just over 65,000 distinct CDR3 sequences, around 14% found once; its top ten account for 7.5% to 9%. The sample was whole blood. The receptor set was obtained from an adult who was a healthcare worker with PCR-confirmed SARS-CoV-2 infection or an uninfected control (not recorded which).

To note about this clonotype: One end of the junction is discordant with germline, which a read error may explain. This chain connects TRBV2 to TRBJ2-7, with 7 positions matching TRBD2. Germline V gene data show CDR1 as SNHLY and CDR2 as FYNNEI. The length of the CDR3 is 12 residues. The CDR3 nucleotides are TGTGCCGGCAGTCTAGCGGTGTACGAGCAGTACTTC. Translated: CAGSLAVYEQYF.

This chain connects TRBV5-4 to TRBJ2-3, with a tentative D call TRBD2 (5 bases). The CDR3 contains 17 residues. V lost 4 bases and J lost 0, with 18 bases in between. Germline loops: CDR1 SGHNT, CDR2 YYREEE (reference sequence). The CDR3 DNA is TGTGCCAGCAGCCTCTCGGCGAGGGATGTAAGCACAGATACGCAGTATTTT. This encodes CASSLSARDVSTDTQYF.

The chain links TRBV7-9 to TRBJ2-7, with 9 bases lining up with TRBD2. Per germline, CDR1 SEHNR and CDR2 FQNEAQ (reference sequence). V lost 3 bases, J lost 2 bases, and 2 bases stayed unmatched. The CDR3 is 14 amino acids. Written as DNA, the CDR3 is TGTGCCAGCAGCTTCGGGACTAGCACCTACGAGCAGTACTTC. It encodes CASSFGTSTYEQYF.

This clonotype turned up a few times. This chain's CDR3 is CSVNEQFF. The CDR3 nucleotides are TGCAGCGTAAATGAGCAGTTCTTC. The chain is built from TRBV29-1 and TRBJ2-1, with D unclear. The ends were cut back, 6 bases at V and 7 bases at J, with 1 base in the middle. Germline CDR1 and CDR2: SQVTM and ANQGSEA. The CDR3 totals 8 residues.

As concerns this clonotype: This sequence may be a read error, since a much larger clone differs from it by one base. The CDR3 loop reads CARGTLFNYDYTF. As DNA, the CDR3 is TGTGCCAGGGGGACGTTATTTAACTATGACTACACCTTC. V is TRBV2 and J is TRBJ1-2; maybe TRBD1 (5 bases). The CDR3 runs 13 residues. The germline V gene encodes CDR1 SNHLY and CDR2 FYNNEI.

Many counts were recorded for this clonotype. The chain is built from TRBV29-1 and TRBJ2-5, with D unresolved. The CDR3 loop spans 13 amino acids. Per the germline V gene, CDR1 is SQVTM and CDR2 is ANQGSEA. The ends were cut back, 4 bases at V and 5 bases at J, with 14 bases in the middle. The CDR3 DNA is TGCAGCGTTGTGGGGTTAAGTGGGGAGACCCAGTACTTC. Encoded protein: CSVVGLSGETQYF.

This chain uses TRBV7-2 with TRBJ1-2, with D tentatively TRBD1 (6 bases). Per the germline V gene, CDR1 is SGHTA and CDR2 is FQGNSA. V was clipped by 5 bases and J by 0 bases, with 10 bases between them. The CDR3 is 14 residues long. CDR3 sequence (DNA): TGTGCCAGCAGCCAGCAGGGGTCTAACTATGGCTACACCTTC. Translating gives CASSQQGSNYGYTF. Full variable domain (remainder filled in from reference TRBV7-2 and TRBJ1-2): GAGVSQSPSNKVTEKGKDVELRCDPISGHTALYWYRQSLGQGLEFLIYFQGNSAPDKSGLPSDRFSAERTGGSVSTLTIQRTQQEDSAVYLCASSQQGSNYGYTFGSGTRLTVV.

This clonotype was seen more than once but under ten times. The V and J genes are TRBV28 and TRBJ2-7; tentative D call: TRBD1 (5 bases). V was shortened by 8 bases and J by 4 bases, with 12 bases between the two germline ends. The CDR3 has 12 amino acids. Germline-derived CDR1 and CDR2 are MDHEN and SYDVKM. This chain's CDR3 is CASRQGPYEQYF. The DNA for the CDR3 is TGTGCCAGCCGGCAGGGTCCATACGAGCAGTACTTC. The variable domain in full, completed from reference TRBV28 and TRBJ2-7, reads DVKVTQSSRYLVKRTGEKVFLECVQDMDHENMFWYRQDPGLGLRLIYFSYDVKMKEKGDIPEGYSVSREKKERFSLILESASTNQTSMYLCASRQGPYEQYFGPGTRLTVT.

The sample holds many counts of this clonotype. The CDR3 sequence: CSVLQVDRANTGELFF. In DNA form, the CDR3 reads TGCAGCGTCCTACAGGTGGATAGGGCGAACACCGGGGAGCTGTTTTTT. The rearrangement uses TRBV29-1 and TRBJ2-2; D may be TRBD1 (5 bases). The V gene's germline CDR1 is SQVTM and CDR2 ANQGSEA. This CDR3 contains 16 residues. V was pared by 6 bases and J by 0 bases, with 17 bases between.

The chain joins TRBV9 to TRBJ2-1, with 7 bases lining up with TRBD1. V dropped 7 bases and J dropped 7; count of bases not matched to a gene: 5. Germline CDR1 and CDR2: SGDLS and YYNGEE. The CDR3 has 12 amino acids. DNA for the CDR3: TGTGCCAGCGCCGAGACAGGGAATGAGCAGTTCTTC. This translates into CASAETGNEQFF.

Note on this clonotype: Compared with germline, one end of the junction differs, possibly owing to a read error. The chain links TRBV18 to TRBJ2-7; no clear D. Germline CDR1 and CDR2: KGHSH and LQKENI. This CDR3 is 13 amino acids long. Here the CDR3 DNA reads TGTGCCAGCTCACCGAATTCCGGGCAAAGCCCCGCCTTC. Protein: CASSPNSGQSPAF.

This clonotype was recorded at least ten times. The rearrangement uses TRBV12-3 or TRBV12-4 and TRBJ2-7, with 12 bases fitting TRBD2. The CDR3 is 14 amino acids. The J segment lost 2 bases and the V segment lost 6 bases, leaving 2 bases of the junction unmatched. DNA of the CDR3: TGTGCCAGCAGCCTAGCGGGAGGGACCTACGAGCAGTACTTC. It encodes CASSLAGGTYEQYF.

The chain employs TRBV6-2 or TRBV6-3 and TRBJ1-5; 7 bases line up with TRBD1. Germline V CDR1 and CDR2: MNHEY, SVGEGT. There are 16 residues in the CDR3. Trimming cost V 6 bases and J 0 bases; bases outside gene matches: 8. The CDR3 nucleotides read TGTGCCAGCAGACCTACAGGGGTCCTTAGCAATCAGCCCCAGCATTTT. Translating gives CASRPTGVLSNQPQHF.

This clonotype has only a few counts. This chain connects TRBV9 to TRBJ2-2; 7 nucleotides align to TRBD2. J gave up 5 bases and V 4 bases, and 11 bases lay outside the gene matches. Germline assignment: CDR1 SGDLS and CDR2 YYNGEE. This CDR3 region has 16 residues. CDR3 sequence: CASSPSSGIGTGELFF. CDR3 DNA: TGTGCCAGCAGCCCCTCGAGCGGGATAGGGACCGGGGAGCTGTTTTTT.

This clonotype has ten or more counts. The J gene is TRBJ2-1, the V gene TRBV11-1; 11 nucleotides align to TRBD2. J gave up 9 bases and V 4 bases, and 8 bases lay outside the gene matches. Per the germline V gene, CDR1 is SGHAT and CDR2 is FQDESV (reference sequence). The CDR3 is 15 amino acids. The CDR3, as DNA: TGTGCCAGCAGCTCCACGACTAGCGGGGAGGGTGAGCAGTTCTTC. Encoded protein: CASSSTTSGEGEQFF.

This clonotype showed up just a few times. The chain links TRBV6-1 to TRBJ2-1; 9 nucleotides match TRBD2. Unmatched junction bases numbered 5, after V lost 1 base and J lost 7 bases. This CDR3 has 15 amino acids. Germline V CDR1 and CDR2: MNHNS, SASEGT. The CDR3: CASSEVAGGLNEQFF. In DNA, the CDR3 is TGTGCCAGCAGTGAAGTTGCGGGAGGGTTGAATGAGCAGTTCTTC.

This clonotype was seen at least ten times. The rearrangement links TRBV11-2 to TRBJ2-5; 12 nucleotides agree with TRBD1. Germline V lookup: CDR1 SGHAT, CDR2 FQNNGV. The CDR3 is 16 residues long. With 4 bases clipped from V and 5 bases from J, the junction kept 8 bases outside the gene matches. The CDR3 nucleotides are TGTGCCAGCAGCTACGGGACAGGGGGCAATTCGGAGACCCAGTACTTC. This encodes CASSYGTGGNSETQYF.

This clonotype has more than one count but fewer than ten. V and J are TRBV5-1 and TRBJ2-7, with 11 bases fitting TRBD1. This CDR3 spans 16 amino acids. The V gene's germline CDR1 is SGHRS and CDR2 YFSETQ. The V segment lost 3 bases and the J segment 5 bases; nucleotides outside the gene matches: 10. CDR3 residues: CASSSGQGALRNEQYF. Written as DNA, the CDR3 is TGCGCCAGCAGCTCCGGACAGGGGGCCCTCCGCAACGAGCAGTACTTC.

This clonotype was seen a few times. The chain has TRBV30 and TRBJ2-2; 13 bases line up with TRBD2. V dropped 3 bases and J dropped 0; count of bases not matched to a gene: 1. Germline CDR1 is GTSNPN and CDR2 is SVGIG (reference sequence). This CDR3 region has 16 residues. The CDR3: CAWSGLAGANTGELFF. CDR3 DNA: TGTGCCTGGAGCGGACTAGCGGGAGCGAACACCGGGGAGCTGTTTTTT. Based on the CDR3 plus reference TRBV30 and TRBJ2-2, the full variable domain is SQTIHQWPATLVQPVGSPLSLECTVEGTSNPNLYWYRQAAGRGLQLLFYSVGIGQISSEVPQNLSASRPQDRQFILSSKKLLLSDSGFYLCAWSGLAGANTGELFFGEGSRLTVL.

This clonotype has ten or more counts. The rearrangement uses TRBV18 and TRBJ2-1, with 12 bases identical to TRBD2. The CDR3 totals 16 residues. Germline CDR1 and CDR2: KGHSH and LQKENI. Germline trimming cut 6 bases from V and 5 bases from J; bases unmatched to any gene: 8. This CDR3 is CASSPRTSGMNNEQFF. CDR3 nucleotides: TGTGCCAGCTCTCCGAGGACTAGCGGGATGAACAATGAGCAGTTCTTC.

This clonotype was seen a handful of times. CDR3 loop: CASSPPGQGFYEQYF. In DNA form, the CDR3 reads TGTGCCAGCTCACCACCGGGACAGGGATTCTACGAGCAGTACTTC. The rearrangement joins TRBV18 to TRBJ2-7, with TRBD1 matching 9 bases. In germline, CDR1 is KGHSH, CDR2 LQKENI. The CDR3 spans 15 residues. The J segment lost 3 bases and the V segment lost 0 bases, leaving 3 bases of the junction unmatched.

This clonotype was counted ten times or more. The chain links TRBV6-1 to TRBJ2-7, with 7 bases aligning to TRBD1. In germline, CDR1 is MNHNS, CDR2 SASEGT. V shed 1 base, J shed 2 bases, and the junction held 5 bases outside the gene matches. This CDR3 is built from 15 residues. The CDR3, as DNA: TGTGCCAGCAGTGAAGTAACAGGGGTTCCCTACGAGCAGTACTTC. Translating it yields CASSEVTGVPYEQYF.

This sequence joins TRBV7-2 and TRBJ2-2; 7 bases agree with TRBD2. The germline gives CDR1 SGHTA, CDR2 FQGNSA. The ends lost 5 bases at V and 3 bases at J; junction bases unmatched: 6. The CDR3 is made up of 15 amino acids. CDR3 nucleotide sequence: TGTGCCAGCAGCACCCGACTAGCAGACACCGGGGAGCTGTTTTTT. Amino acids: CASSTRLADTGELFF.

This chain links TRBV6-2 or TRBV6-3 with TRBJ2-2; D is unclear. This CDR3 region has 11 residues. Trimming left V 5 bases short and J 7 bases short, with 5 bases between. Germline V gene sequence: CDR1 MNHEY, CDR2 SVGEGT. This chain's CDR3 is CASSPLGELFF. CDR3 DNA sequence: TGTGCCAGCAGTCCCCTCGGGGAGCTGTTTTTT.

In its sample, this clonotype was seen a few times. The chain uses TRBV12-3 or TRBV12-4 and TRBJ2-1; D is unclear. The CDR3 has 12 amino acids. Between the trimmed V and J ends, which lost 7 bases and 8 bases, there was a span of 12 bases. The CDR3 loop is CASTSFRDEQFF. The CDR3 region has the DNA TGTGCCAGCACCTCCTTTAGAGATGAGCAGTTCTTC.

This clonotype was counted at least ten times. This chain links TRBV9 with TRBJ1-1, with no clear D. This CDR3 has 13 residues. Trimming cost V 4 bases and J 4 bases, with 11 bases left between them. Germline V gene lookup returns CDR1 SGDLS and CDR2 YYNGEE. This CDR3 is CASSFAGSTEAFF. CDR3 bases: TGTGCCAGCAGCTTCGCCGGATCCACTGAAGCTTTCTTT. The full variable domain, completed using reference TRBV9 and TRBJ1-1, is DSGVTQTPKHLITATGQRVTLRCSPRSGDLSVYWYQQSLDQGLQFLIQYYNGEERAKGNILERFSAQQFPDLHSELNLSSLELGDSALYFCASSFAGSTEAFFGQGTRLTVV.

This clonotype was seen a few times. The genes are TRBV29-1 and TRBJ2-7; D ambiguous. Trimming removed 2 bases at V and 3 bases at J, with 11 bases between. The germline gives CDR1 SQVTM, CDR2 ANQGSEA. The CDR3 spans 13 residues. The CDR3, as DNA: TGCAGCGTTGAACAAATGGATGACTACGAGCAGTACTTC. Its translation is CSVEQMDDYEQYF.

Only a few counts were recorded for this clonotype. The chain recombines TRBV20-1 with TRBJ2-5; D might be TRBD2 (5 bases). The germline CDR1 and CDR2 sequences are DFQATT and SNEGSKA (reference sequence). V lost 0 bases to trimming and J lost 4 bases, with 12 bases between them. The CDR3 contains 14 residues. Here the CDR3 DNA reads TGCAGTGCTAGAGATACACGGACTCTAGAGACCCAGTACTTC. Residues: CSARDTRTLETQYF.

This chain connects TRBV3-1 to TRBJ2-7, with no clear D. The V and J ends lost 5 bases and 1 base respectively, with 6 bases between them. The CDR3 spans 12 residues. Germline CDR1 LGHDT, CDR2 YNNKEL (reference sequence). In nucleotides, the CDR3 is TGTGCCAGCAGCTATAGGTCCTACGAGCAGTACTTC. It is translated as CASSYRSYEQYF.

This clonotype was seen repeatedly, ten times or more. This chain links TRBV4-3 with TRBJ2-7, with D possibly called TRBD1 or TRBD2 (5 bases each). Between the trimmed V and J ends, which lost 1 base and 1 base, there was a span of 14 bases. The CDR3 contains 16 residues. Germline CDR1 and CDR2: LGHNA and YSLEER. Here the CDR3 DNA reads TGCGCCAGCAGCCAAGTGGCCGGGACGTTTTCCTACGAGCAGTACTTC. Translating gives CASSQVAGTFSYEQYF.

This clonotype was recorded many times. This chain links TRBV29-1 with TRBJ1-4; 9 nucleotides agree with TRBD1. V lost 6 bases to trimming and J lost 8 bases; unmatched junction nucleotides: 10. This CDR3 contains 14 residues. The germline gives CDR1 SQVTM, CDR2 ANQGSEA. DNA for the CDR3: TGCAGCGTCGCGCAGGGGACAGGGAAAGAAAAACTGTTTTTT. Protein product: CSVAQGTGKEKLFF. The entire variable domain, with the rest obtained from reference TRBV29-1 and TRBJ1-4, is as follows: SAVISQKPSRDICQRGTSLTIQCQVDSQVTMMFWYRQQPGQSLTLIATANQGSEATYESGFVIDKFPISRPNLTFSTLTVSNMSPEDSSIYLCSVAQGTGKEKLFFGSGTQLSVL.